Below, one TCR beta chain is given with its context. These data originate in a study of blood T cell repertoires in COVID-19. Study-level background: Donors in the United States, Italy and Spain gave samples during acute or convalescent COVID-19. Sample material is recorded as cDNA or gDNA derived from T cells, B-cell-depleted T cells, or PBMCs.

In the source study's methods: Amplification from reference gene primers served as the basis for estimated nucleated cell counts. Libraries were prepared by immunoSEQ multiplex PCR; TCRdb keeps only in-frame clonotypes and omits some of them. V, J and clone size are taken as reported in that table, and D and trimming were inferred from the DNA itself. The sample has roughly 260,000 clones; roughly 90% are singletons. The CDR3 covers 12 residues. The trim removed 7 bases at V and 6 bases at J, leaving 5 bases unmatched. The germline CDR1 and CDR2 sequences are SQVTM and ANQGSEA. This rearrangement joins TRBV29-1 to TRBJ1-5; 8 bases are shared with TRBD1. The receptor was derived from a man aged 60 to 69 who had recovered from COVID-19. The specimen sequenced was peripheral blood. The CDR3 sequence is CSAQGAGQPQHF. CDR3 DNA: TGCAGCGCCCAGGGGGCGGGTCAGCCCCAGCATTTT.